A single sample gave rise to the 17 T cell receptor beta chains below, sequenced in a study of cytomegalovirus exposure and HLA in healthy donors. PCR primers comprised 60 Vbeta and 13 Jbeta primers. Assay used: immunoSEQ multiplex PCR; TCRdb lists only in-frame clones, some missing. The top ten clones hold about 1.9% of a sample with about 170,000 clones, roughly 79% of them seen once. The sample consisted of PBMCs. Receptors originate from a woman in her twenties or thirties in good health and CMV-seropositive.

The chain links TRBV7-9 to TRBJ1-2; perhaps TRBD1 as D (6 bases). This CDR3 spans 15 amino acids. V gave up 8 bases and J gave up 6 bases, with 22 bases separating them. Germline CDR1 and CDR2: SEHNR and FQNEAQ (reference sequence). The CDR3 DNA follows: TGTGCCAGCCGGCACTCGCAGGGGATAATCAATGGCTACACCTTC. Translating gives CASRHSQGIINGYTF.

The chain combines TRBV30 with TRBJ1-2, with no clear D. Germline V gene data show CDR1 as GTSNPN and CDR2 as SVGIG (reference sequence). The CDR3 loop spans 14 amino acids. V dropped 7 bases and J dropped 4 bases, with 19 bases sitting between them. The CDR3 DNA is TGTGCCTCGGATCGGACTCGGGTAATCTATGGCTACACCTTC. This translates into CASDRTRVIYGYTF.

This chain connects TRBV7-2 to TRBJ2-7; tentative D call: TRBD2 (6 bases). Germline values: CDR1 SGHTA, CDR2 FQGNSA. The CDR3 covers 14 residues. The V gene lost 1 base and the J gene lost 7 bases, with 14 bases spanning the gap. CDR3: CASSLGPLLAEQYF. As DNA, the CDR3 is TGTGCCAGCAGCTTAGGACCCCTTCTAGCGGAGCAGTACTTC. Variable domain in full (rest from reference TRBV7-2 and TRBJ2-7): GAGVSQSPSNKVTEKGKDVELRCDPISGHTALYWYRQSLGQGLEFLIYFQGNSAPDKSGLPSDRFSAERTGGSVSTLTIQRTQQEDSAVYLCASSLGPLLAEQYFGPGTRLTVT.

The chain joins TRBV13 to TRBJ2-1; TRBD2 matches at 10 bases. J was trimmed by 3 bases and V by 4 bases; bases with no gene match: 9. Looked up from germline, CDR1 is PRHDT and CDR2 is FYEKMQ (reference sequence). The CDR3 covers 17 residues. CDR3 sequence (DNA): TGTGCCAGCAGCTCTCTCCTAGCGGGGGACGTCTACAATGAGCAGTTCTTC. The encoded protein is CASSSLLAGDVYNEQFF.

The chain carries TRBV28 and TRBJ1-4; TRBD1 agrees at 9 bases. This CDR3 is built from 15 residues. From germline, CDR1 is MDHEN and CDR2 SYDVKM. V was clipped by 5 bases and J by 7 bases; unmatched bases: 8. This CDR3 is CASSTTTGGPEKLFF. The CDR3 DNA follows: TGTGCCAGCAGTACAACGACAGGGGGGCCTGAAAAACTGTTTTTT.

The chain recombines TRBV6-5 with TRBJ2-1; 8 positions match TRBD1. From germline, CDR1 is MNHEY and CDR2 SVGAGI. The CDR3 spans 15 residues. Trimming removed 0 bases from V and 6 bases from J; junction bases left unmatched: 4. The CDR3 bases are TGTGCCAGCAGTTACTCCCAGGGGGCGCCCAATGAGCAGTTCTTC. This encodes CASSYSQGAPNEQFF.

The chain combines TRBV7-8 with TRBJ2-1; 9 bases map to TRBD2. Losses at the gene ends were 2 bases for V and 8 bases for J; bases not matched to a gene: 7. CDR3 size: 15 residues. Germline loops: CDR1 SGHVS, CDR2 FQNEAQ. The CDR3 loop reads CASSLRGRAIDEQFF. As DNA, the CDR3 is TGTGCCAGCAGCTTACGCGGGAGGGCTATCGATGAGCAGTTCTTC.

V usage is TRBV7-9 and J usage is TRBJ1-1, with D possibly matching TRBD1 (5 bases). The CDR3 loop spans 15 amino acids. V lost 8 bases and J lost 5, with 21 bases in between. Per germline, CDR1 SEHNR and CDR2 FQNEAQ (reference sequence). The CDR3 DNA sequence: TGTGCCAGCCTTCCGCTGGGGGGGGTAAGAACTGAAGCTTTCTTT. Its protein product is CASLPLGGVRTEAFF.

This chain links TRBV7-9 with TRBJ1-4; unclear D gene. V lost 1 base and J 7 bases, leaving 19 bases between the germline ends. The CDR3 has 17 amino acids. Germline V gene sequence: CDR1 SEHNR, CDR2 FQNEAQ (reference sequence). The DNA of the CDR3 is TGTGCCAGCAGCTTAGTGGGCGTCCCAGGCTTGGGTGAAAAACTGTTTTTT. Translated, it gives CASSLVGVPGLGEKLFF.

V usage is TRBV28 and J usage is TRBJ1-1; 7 bases line up with TRBD1. V shed 7 bases and J 2 bases; nucleotides not matched to a gene: 13. The length of the CDR3 is 16 residues. The V gene's germline CDR1 is MDHEN and CDR2 SYDVKM. CDR3 in DNA: TGTGCCAGCATTCCACTCGGGACAGTGAAAAACACTGAAGCTTTCTTT. Translation gives CASIPLGTVKNTEAFF.

The rearrangement uses TRBV4-1 and TRBJ2-1; D possibly corresponds to TRBD2 (5 bases). The length of the CDR3 is 12 residues. The germline V gene has CDR1 MGHRA and CDR2 YSYEKL. V was clipped by 4 bases and J by 14 bases, with 15 bases between them. CDR3 sequence reads: CASSPPLGSKFF. The CDR3 DNA follows: TGCGCCAGCAGCCCCCCCCTAGGGAGTAAGTTCTTC.

The chain links TRBV2 to TRBJ2-7, with a weak D call TRBD2 (5 bases). Germline CDR1 and CDR2: SNHLY and FYNNEI. V lost 4 bases, J lost 3 bases, and 10 bases lay in between. The CDR3 has 13 residues. The CDR3 coding sequence is TGTGCCAGCAGTGGGGGAGAAGGCTACGAGCAGTACTTC. Translation: CASSGGEGYEQYF. Filled out from reference TRBV2 and TRBJ2-7, the complete variable domain reads EPEVTQTPSHQVTQMGQEVILRCVPISNHLYFYWYRQILGQKVEFLVSFYNNEISEKSEIFDDQFSVERPDGSNFTLKIRSTKLEDSAMYFCASSGGEGYEQYFGPGTRLTVT.

The rearrangement links TRBV9 to TRBJ2-5; 9 nucleotides align to TRBD1. Trimming took 1 base from V and 2 from J; bases not matched to a gene: 3. In germline, CDR1 is SGDLS, CDR2 YYNGEE. The CDR3 has 15 amino acids. The CDR3 DNA is TGTGCCAGCAGCGTAACTGGGACAGGGCAAGAGACCCAGTACTTC. This sequence encodes CASSVTGTGQETQYF.

This sequence joins TRBV29-1 and TRBJ2-7; weak D call: TRBD1 (5 bases). The germline V gene encodes CDR1 SQVTM and CDR2 ANQGSEA. Between the trimmed V and J ends, which lost 5 bases and 6 bases, there was a span of 17 bases. This CDR3 is built from 13 residues. The CDR3 nucleotides are TGCAGCGTTAGAACCTCAGGGATAGGCGAGCAGTACTTC. Its protein is CSVRTSGIGEQYF.

The chain joins TRBV10-3 to TRBJ1-2; TRBD1 matches 10 bases. This CDR3 region has 16 residues. Losses at the gene ends were 6 bases for V and 6 bases for J; bases not matched to a gene: 13. Germline lookup yields CDR1 ENHRY and CDR2 SYGVKD. The CDR3 sequence is CAISVAETGGEDGYTF. DNA of the CDR3: TGTGCCATCAGCGTAGCCGAGACAGGGGGCGAGGATGGCTACACCTTC.

The V call is TRBV7-8, the J call TRBJ1-4; D is unclear. This CDR3 has 11 amino acids. Germline V gene lookup returns CDR1 SGHVS and CDR2 FQNEAQ. V lost 2 bases and J 10 bases, leaving 5 bases between the germline ends. The CDR3 nucleotides read TGTGCCAGCAGCTTAAGGAGAAAACTGTTTTTT. Translation: CASSLRRKLFF. Filled out from reference TRBV7-8 and TRBJ1-4, the complete variable domain reads GAGVSQSPRYKVAKRGQDVALRCDPISGHVSLFWYQQALGQGPEFLTYFQNEAQLDKSGLPSDRFFAERPEGSVSTLKIQRTQQEDSAVYLCASSLRRKLFFGSGTQLSVL.

The chain couples TRBV7-6 to TRBJ2-7, with D maybe TRBD2 (6 bases). The V gene lost 1 base and the J gene lost 2 bases, with 12 bases spanning the gap. The CDR3 runs 15 residues. Germline V gives CDR1 SGHVS, CDR2 FNYEAQ. In DNA form, the CDR3 reads TGTGCCAGCAGCTTAGAGGGCGGGACCACCTACGAGCAGTACTTC. This translates into CASSLEGGTTYEQYF. The full variable domain, completed using reference TRBV7-6 and TRBJ2-7, is GAGVSQSPRYKVTKRGQDVALRCDPISGHVSLYWYRQALGQGPEFLTYFNYEAQQDKSGLPNDRFSAERPEGSISTLTIQRTEQRDSAMYRCASSLEGGTTYEQYFGPGTRLTVT.